The rows below give T cell receptor beta chains drawn from one sample of a study of T cell responses to AZD1222 COVID-19 vaccine. Only in-frame clones appear in the TCRdb table, and some are missing; sequencing was by immunoSEQ multiplex PCR. The data contain tens of thousands of clones, 70% to 90% of them singletons. This material consisted of peripheral blood, taken 28 days after the second AZD1222 dose. These receptors were taken from an adult who received the AZD1222 COVID-19 vaccine. The CDR3 runs from the conserved cysteine through the conserved F or W. The order of the fields is J gene, V gene, CDR3 protein.

TRBJ2-7 | TRBV5-1 | CASSLSSGGWSYEQYF
TRBJ1-1 | TRBV19 | CASNTRPGTANTEAFF
TRBJ1-6 | TRBV7-2 | CASSSDLGLSNSPLHF
TRBJ1-3 | TRBV9 | CASSVRGTGNTIYF
TRBJ1-4 | TRBV7-2 | CASSLVEGEKLFF
TRBJ1-5 | TRBV30 | CAWSAGTGGGQPQHF
TRBJ2-5 | TRBV5-1 | CASSDRDSWWETQYF
TRBJ2-2 | TRBV7-9 | CASSRTTLLGELFF
TRBJ2-1 | TRBV6-4 | CASSLRTGESNEQFF
TRBJ2-7 | TRBV11-3 | CASSLGSAHSYEQYF
TRBJ2-1 | TRBV11-2 | CASSSGTSSYNEQFF
TRBJ1-1 | TRBV4-3 | CASSLRTADITEAFF
TRBJ2-7 | TRBV7-2 | CASSLDSSRQYF
TRBJ1-1 | TRBV9 | CASSVEQDTEAFF
TRBJ2-1 | TRBV7-3 | CASSPGDTGLNEQFF
TRBJ2-5 | TRBV12-3/TRBV12-4 | CASSFQNQETQYF
TRBJ1-2 | TRBV5-6 | CASSLWQVPYGYTF
TRBJ2-5 | TRBV29-1 | CSVDRGSQETQYF
TRBJ1-2 | TRBV6-6 | CASSLPTGNYGYTF
TRBJ2-2 | TRBV6-5 | CASSPSLGSGELFF
TRBJ1-3 | TRBV7-2 | CASSSRTGGGSGNTIYF
TRBJ2-3 | TRBV11-2 | CASSLVVGTITDTQYF
TRBJ2-3 | TRBV6-2/TRBV6-3 | CASSYSLAGRNGTDTQYF
TRBJ1-1 | TRBV7-6 | CASSSSSRDRGRTEAFF
TRBJ1-1 | TRBV6-5 | CASFGRGNMNTEAFF
TRBJ2-7 | TRBV10-3 | CAIRSGQGADGGPEQYF
TRBJ1-2 | TRBV6-1 | CASSDTTWPLGYTF
TRBJ2-7 | TRBV13 | CASSSGQGAGEQYF
TRBJ1-5 | TRBV6-5 | CASSPQVAGNQPQHF
TRBJ2-2 | TRBV7-6 | CASSSTANTGELFF
TRBJ2-7 | TRBV5-1 | CASSLEGTDYEQYF
TRBJ2-4 | TRBV9 | CASSSLALAGDGNIQYF
TRBJ1-2 | TRBV5-1 | CASSLVAGPSGYTF
TRBJ2-7 | TRBV7-6 | CASSLAFRTGARSSYEQYF
TRBJ1-2 | TRBV3-1/TRBV3-2 | CASSQGTDLPRRYGYTF
TRBJ1-3 | TRBV19 | CASTLVLGGARGNTIYF
TRBJ1-1 | TRBV12-2 | CASRLTPLDREDGEAFF
TRBJ1-4 | TRBV7-9 | CASSSPGGAREKLFF
TRBJ1-2 | TRBV28 | CASKAGNYGYTF
TRBJ2-2 | TRBV3-1/TRBV3-2 | CASSQVGGGDGELFF
TRBJ2-7 | TRBV7-2 | CASSLRTGAVSYEQYF